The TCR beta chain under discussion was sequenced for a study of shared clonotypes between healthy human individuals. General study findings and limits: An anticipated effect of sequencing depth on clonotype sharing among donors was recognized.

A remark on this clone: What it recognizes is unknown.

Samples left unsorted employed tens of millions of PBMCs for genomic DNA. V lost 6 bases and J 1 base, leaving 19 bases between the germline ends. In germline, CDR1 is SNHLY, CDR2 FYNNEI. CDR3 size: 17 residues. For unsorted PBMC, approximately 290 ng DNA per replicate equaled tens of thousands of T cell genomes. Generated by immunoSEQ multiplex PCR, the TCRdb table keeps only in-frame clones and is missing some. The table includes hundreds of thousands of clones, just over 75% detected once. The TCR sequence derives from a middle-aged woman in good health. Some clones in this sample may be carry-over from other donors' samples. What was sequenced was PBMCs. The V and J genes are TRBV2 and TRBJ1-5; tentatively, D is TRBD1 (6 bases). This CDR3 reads CASRNEAGVSSNQPQHF. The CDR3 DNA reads TGTGCCAGCAGGAACGAAGCAGGGGTATCGAGCAATCAGCCCCAGCATTTT.